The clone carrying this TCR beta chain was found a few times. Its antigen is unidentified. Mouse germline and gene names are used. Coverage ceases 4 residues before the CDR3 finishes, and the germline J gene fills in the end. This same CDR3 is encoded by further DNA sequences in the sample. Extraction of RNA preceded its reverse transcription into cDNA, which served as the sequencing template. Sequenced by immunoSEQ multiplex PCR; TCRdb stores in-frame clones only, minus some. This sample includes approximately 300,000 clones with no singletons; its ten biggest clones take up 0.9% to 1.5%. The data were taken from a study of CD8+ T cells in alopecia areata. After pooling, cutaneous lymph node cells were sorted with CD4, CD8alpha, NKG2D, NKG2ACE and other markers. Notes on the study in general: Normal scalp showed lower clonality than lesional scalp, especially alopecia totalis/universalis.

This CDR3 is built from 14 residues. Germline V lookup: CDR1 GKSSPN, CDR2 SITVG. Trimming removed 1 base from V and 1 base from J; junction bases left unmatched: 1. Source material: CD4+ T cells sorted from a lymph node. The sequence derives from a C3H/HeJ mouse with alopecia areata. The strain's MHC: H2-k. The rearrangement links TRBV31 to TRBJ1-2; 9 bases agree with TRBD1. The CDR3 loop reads CAWSPGQGNSDYTF. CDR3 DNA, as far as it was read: TGTGCCTGGAGTCCGGGACAGGGAAACTCC.